This T cell receptor (beta chain) was documented in a study of blood T cell repertoires in COVID-19. Study context: The study drew acute and convalescent COVID-19 samples from the United States, Italy and Spain. From T cells, B-cell-depleted T cells, or PBMCs came the material, which was cDNA or gDNA.

The CDR3 is made up of 12 amino acids. Germline CDR1 reads SGHAT; CDR2 reads FQNNGV. Trimming shortened V by 11 bases and J by 5 bases, and 15 bases separated the two germline ends. Authors' analysis steps: Amplification of reference gene primers was used by the study to estimate nucleated cell counts. Profiling relied on immunoSEQ multiplex PCR, and the TCRdb table lists in-frame clones only, not all of them. The DNA gave D and trimming, while V, J and clone size come from that table. Of over 100,000 clones listed, 79% were seen once; the top ten hold around 4.1%. The clonotype comes from an elderly woman with acute or convalescent COVID-19. Specimen: peripheral blood. This rearrangement joins TRBV11-2 to TRBJ1-1; weak D call: TRBD1 (5 bases). CDR3 bases: TGTGCCGATGGCAGGGTGTCGACTGAAGCTTTCTTT. Its protein product is CADGRVSTEAFF.